This is a list of T cell receptor beta chains from one sample in a study of shared clonotypes between healthy human individuals. Here immunoSEQ multiplex PCR was the method, and the copy in TCRdb shows in-frame clones only, minus some. The sample holds about 2 million clones, 85% to 95% seen once. Sequencing was done on a sample of naive CD8+ T cells sorted from blood. The receptors were gathered from a man younger than 35 in good health. CDR3s include the opening cysteine and the closing phenylalanine or tryptophan. Each record gives: clone size, V gene, D gene, CDR3 protein. A D gene is named only where the DNA matches it firmly. Size tells how often a clone was seen (once, few, many) or the class of an expanded clone, and some rows leave it out.

size: .; V: TRBV30; D: TRBD1; CDR3: CAWSPDRSATNEKLFF
size: .; V: TRBV5-1; D: .; CDR3: CASSARLDSEETQYF
size: .; V: TRBV5-6; D: TRBD1; CDR3: CASSRQGWVRETQYF
size: .; V: TRBV5-4; D: TRBD1; CDR3: CASSNRGRYEQYF
size: .; V: TRBV28; D: TRBD1; CDR3: CASSLTGTDYGYTF
size: .; V: TRBV29-1; D: TRBD2; CDR3: CSVMTGLEAGISYEQYF
size: once; V: TRBV4-3; D: .; CDR3: CASSQDVGEGNTIYF
size: .; V: TRBV27; D: .; CDR3: CASSLGGANTEAFF
size: .; V: TRBV7-9; D: TRBD2; CDR3: CASGLAGLYEQYF
size: .; V: TRBV28; D: .; CDR3: CASSLRGSWAYGYTF
size: .; V: TRBV6-1; D: TRBD1; CDR3: CASSPDRGVSYEQYF
size: .; V: TRBV10-1; D: .; CDR3: CASSEFSAGELFF
size: .; V: TRBV2; D: .; CDR3: CASSEEGFNYGYTF
size: once; V: TRBV28; D: .; CDR3: CASSLFASNNEQFF
size: .; V: TRBV5-4; D: .; CDR3: CASSLQGYGYTF
size: .; V: TRBV6-6; D: .; CDR3: CASTLGTQETQYF
size: .; V: TRBV9; D: .; CDR3: CASSVAREQETQYF
size: .; V: TRBV7-2; D: .; CDR3: CASTAAGASSGNTIYF
size: .; V: TRBV6-5; D: TRBD1; CDR3: CASSYSGDSRGYTF
size: .; V: TRBV28; D: .; CDR3: CASSPHDPYEQYF
size: .; V: TRBV5-5; D: TRBD1; CDR3: CASSLSGTAIVNSPLHF
size: .; V: TRBV5-1; D: .; CDR3: CASSFLQNLPYEQYF
size: .; V: TRBV5-6; D: .; CDR3: CASSWTVLNTGELFF
size: once; V: TRBV6-5; D: .; CDR3: CASSYGGTHYEQYF
size: .; V: TRBV27; D: TRBD1; CDR3: CASGLGTGAGDTQYF
size: .; V: TRBV4-2; D: .; CDR3: CASSQDWHGYTF
size: .; V: TRBV27; D: TRBD1; CDR3: CASSLTGGYYEQYF
size: .; V: TRBV27; D: TRBD1; CDR3: CASSPLLDRGQETQYF
size: .; V: TRBV10-3; D: TRBD1; CDR3: CAISESFGTGPHNEQFF